One sample yielded the 21 T cell receptor beta chains listed below, sequenced in a study of T-cell memory formation after mild COVID-19. Each CDR3 protein gets one entry after TCRdb re-called the 5' RACE reads with MiXCR. In the table there are 400,000 to 500,000 distinct CDR3 sequences, around 20% of which are singletons. Material for sequencing was PBMCs or a T cell subset sorted from them (not recorded which). The receptors shown here come from an adult woman who had mild COVID-19 (a few samples of this study predate the infection). Cell type and time point are not known.

This clonotype was picked up a small number of times. The rearrangement links TRBV18 to TRBJ1-2; D uncertain. The V end lost 1 base, the J end lost 0 bases, and 15 bases lay between the germline ends. The CDR3 loop spans 17 amino acids. CDR1 and CDR2 from the germline V gene are KGHSH and LQKENI. The CDR3 DNA sequence: TGTGCCAGCTCACCACGGAACGGGGAGGTTACTAACTATGGCTACACCTTC. Its translation: CASSPRNGEVTNYGYTF. Together with reference TRBV18 and TRBJ1-2, the CDR3 gives the full variable domain: NAGVMQNPRHLVRRRGQEARLRCSPMKGHSHVYWYRQLPEEGLKFMVYLQKENIIDESGMPKERFSAEFPKEGPSILRIQQVVRGDSAAYFCASSPRNGEVTNYGYTFGSGTRLTVV.

The chain has TRBV6-2 or TRBV6-3 and TRBJ2-3; perhaps D is TRBD1 or TRBD2 (5 bases each). Trimming shortened V by 6 bases and J by 4 bases, and 20 bases separated the two germline ends. The germline CDR1 and CDR2 sequences are MNHEY and SVGEGT. The CDR3 covers 16 residues. In DNA, the CDR3 is TGTGCCAGCAGCCGACTTGGGGGAGTCGTCGCAGATACGCAGTATTTT. Translating gives CASSRLGGVVADTQYF.

The rearrangement joins TRBV4-3 to TRBJ1-3; possibly TRBD1 for D (6 bases). The CDR3 runs to 16 residues. The germline gives CDR1 LGHNA, CDR2 YSLEER. Trimming removed 0 bases from V and 1 base from J, with 10 bases in between. CDR3 coding DNA: TGCGCCAGCAGCCAAGACCCCGGGACATCTGGAAACACCATATATTTT. Translation: CASSQDPGTSGNTIYF.

The rearrangement uses TRBV2 and TRBJ2-2; 11 bases are a match to TRBD2. The CDR3 totals 15 residues. The germline V gene has CDR1 SNHLY and CDR2 FYNNEI. The junction had 3 bases not matched to a gene; V was cut back by 4 bases and J by 5 bases. As DNA, the CDR3 is TGTGCCAGCAGTGCTAGCGGGAGGCAAACCGGGGAGCTGTTTTTT. Translating it yields CASSASGRQTGELFF. Full variable domain (remainder filled in from reference TRBV2 and TRBJ2-2): EPEVTQTPSHQVTQMGQEVILRCVPISNHLYFYWYRQILGQKVEFLVSFYNNEISEKSEIFDDQFSVERPDGSNFTLKIRSTKLEDSAMYFCASSASGRQTGELFFGEGSRLTVL.

The chain recombines TRBV3-1 with TRBJ1-5, with 7 bases lining up with TRBD1. The ends lost 1 base at V and 8 bases at J; junction bases unmatched: 11. This CDR3 comprises 16 residues. Per germline, CDR1 LGHDT and CDR2 YNNKEL (reference sequence). The CDR3 reads CASSQGLRQGFKPQHF. CDR3 sequence (DNA): TGTGCCAGCAGCCAAGGCCTGCGACAGGGTTTTAAGCCCCAGCATTTT.

This clonotype was seen more than once but under ten times. The rearrangement links TRBV20-1 to TRBJ1-2, with unresolved D. The CDR3 has 16 amino acids. Trimming left V 1 base short and J 5 bases short, with 20 bases between. Germline CDR1 is DFQATT and CDR2 is SNEGSKA (reference sequence). The chain's CDR3 is CSARVLHHPRAYGYTF. The CDR3, as DNA: TGCAGTGCTAGAGTCTTGCACCACCCCCGTGCATATGGCTACACCTTC.

The V gene is TRBV20-1, the J gene TRBJ2-3; 8 nucleotides line up with TRBD2. The V gene end was trimmed by 0 bases and the J gene end by 6 bases; junction bases not matched to a gene: 11. Germline V gene sequence: CDR1 DFQATT, CDR2 SNEGSKA (reference sequence). The CDR3 is 16 residues long. The CDR3 DNA follows: TGCAGTGCTAGAGATTGGTCCCGGGGGGGCCGGGATACGCAGTATTTT. Translated: CSARDWSRGGRDTQYF.

The table lists this clonotype with a few counts. The chain combines TRBV7-9 with TRBJ1-4, with 7 bases fitting TRBD1. The CDR3 is made up of 13 amino acids. Germline CDR1 is SEHNR and CDR2 is FQNEAQ (reference sequence). J lost 8 bases, V lost 7 bases, and 7 bases had no gene match. The CDR3, as DNA: TGTGCCAGCACAGGGGGAGGACACGAAAAACTGTTTTTT. Amino acids: CASTGGGHEKLFF.

CDR3 in DNA: TGTGCCAGCAGTGAGTGGGGGCACAATGAGCAGTTCTTC. This encodes CASSEWGHNEQFF. The genes are TRBV25-1 and TRBJ2-1, with D perhaps TRBD1 (6 bases). The CDR3 length is 13 residues. V lost 3 bases and J 5 bases, leaving 8 bases between the germline ends. Per the germline V gene, CDR1 is MGHDK and CDR2 is SYGVNS.

The genes are TRBV10-3 and TRBJ2-5; D possibly corresponds to TRBD1 (6 bases). In germline, CDR1 is ENHRY, CDR2 SYGVKD. Trimming stripped 6 bases from V and 1 base from J, with 9 bases between. The CDR3 runs 13 residues. Here the CDR3 DNA reads TGTGCCATCAGGGACAGTCCCCAAGAGACCCAGTACTTC. Encoded protein: CAIRDSPQETQYF.

V is TRBV20-1 and J is TRBJ1-1; 8 nucleotides line up with TRBD1. Trimming cost V 5 bases and J 1 base; bases outside gene matches: 6. Germline CDR1 DFQATT, CDR2 SNEGSKA (reference sequence). This CDR3 is 14 amino acids long. CDR3 amino acids: CSAFGDRKNTEAFF. CDR3 sequence (DNA): TGCAGTGCTTTTGGGGACAGGAAGAACACTGAAGCTTTCTTT.

A few counts support this clonotype. The chain has TRBV20-1 and TRBJ2-6, with 9 bases fitting TRBD2. The CDR3 contains 16 residues. The V segment lost 6 bases and the J segment 1 base; nucleotides outside the gene matches: 7. Germline loops: CDR1 DFQATT, CDR2 SNEGSKA (reference sequence). The chain's CDR3 is CSAYRAGGSGANVLTF. CDR3 nucleotide sequence: TGCAGTGCGTATCGAGCGGGGGGTTCTGGGGCCAACGTCCTGACTTTC.

This rearrangement joins TRBV12-3 or TRBV12-4 to TRBJ2-7; 11 bases are shared with TRBD1. The junction had 6 bases not matched to a gene; V was cut back by 5 bases and J by 6 bases. The CDR3 length is 14 residues. The CDR3: CASSLRDRGSEQYF. In DNA form, the CDR3 reads TGTGCCAGCAGTCTCCGGGACAGGGGGTCCGAGCAGTACTTC.

This clonotype was picked up a small number of times. This rearrangement joins TRBV12-3 or TRBV12-4 to TRBJ2-2; D is unclear. The ends were cut back, 7 bases at V and 1 base at J, with 13 bases in the middle. The CDR3 runs 15 residues. In DNA, the CDR3 is TGTGCCAGCAAGTCCTTATCAGGGAACACCGGGGAGCTGTTTTTT. Translated: CASKSLSGNTGELFF.

This clonotype was counted once. CDR3 nucleotide sequence: TGTGCCAGCAGTGACTCGCCAGGGCTTGCAGATACGCAGTATTTT. Amino acids: CASSDSPGLADTQYF. This chain links TRBV6-4 with TRBJ2-3; D is possibly TRBD1 (5 bases). This CDR3 is built from 15 residues. Germline V lookup: CDR1 MRHNA, CDR2 SNTAGT. Trimming cost V 0 bases and J 4 bases, with 11 bases left between them.

This clonotype came up many times. The chain employs TRBV7-8 and TRBJ2-6, with D possibly being TRBD1 (6 bases). Germline V lookup: CDR1 SGHVS, CDR2 FQNEAQ. V lost 5 bases, J lost 2 bases, and 10 bases lay in between. This CDR3 spans 15 amino acids. The CDR3 region is CASSVQGTGANVLTF. DNA for the CDR3: TGTGCCAGCAGCGTACAGGGTACTGGGGCCAACGTCCTGACTTTC. The whole variable domain, filled in from reference TRBV7-8 and TRBJ2-6, reads GAGVSQSPRYKVAKRGQDVALRCDPISGHVSLFWYQQALGQGPEFLTYFQNEAQLDKSGLPSDRFFAERPEGSVSTLKIQRTQQEDSAVYLCASSVQGTGANVLTFGAGSRLTVL.

The genes are TRBV20-1 and TRBJ1-3; D unresolved. V lost 4 bases to trimming and J lost 4 bases, with 5 bases between them. The germline CDR1 and CDR2 sequences are DFQATT and SNEGSKA (reference sequence). The CDR3 has 11 residues. CDR3 bases: TGCAGTGCTAAGTTCGGAAACACCATATATTTT. This sequence encodes CSAKFGNTIYF.

The chain employs TRBV13 and TRBJ1-2; 8 bases line up with TRBD1. The germline V gene has CDR1 PRHDT and CDR2 FYEKMQ (reference sequence). The CDR3 spans 16 residues. Trimming cost V 4 bases and J 3 bases; bases outside gene matches: 10. CDR3 sequence (DNA): TGTGCCAGCAGCTCCAATTTGGACAGGGAAGACTATGGCTACACCTTC. Amino acids: CASSSNLDREDYGYTF.

V is TRBV27 and J is TRBJ1-2, with 9 bases identical to TRBD1. Germline CDR1 and CDR2: MNHEY and SMNVEV (reference sequence). The CDR3 runs 15 residues. V gave up 3 bases and J gave up 3 bases; unmatched junction bases: 5. The CDR3 bases are TGTGCCAGCAGTTTGGGGGACAGGGACGACTATGGCTACACCTTC. This translates into CASSLGDRDDYGYTF.

This clonotype occurred a few times. The chain uses TRBV3-1 and TRBJ2-1; TRBD2 might be the D (6 bases). CDR3 length equals 14 residues. Germline-derived CDR1 and CDR2 are LGHDT and YNNKEL (reference sequence). Trimming cost V 3 bases and J 8 bases, with 14 bases left between them. Here the CDR3 reads CASSQGLQNYEQFF. CDR3 DNA: TGTGCCAGCAGCCAGGGACTCCAAAACTATGAGCAGTTCTTC.

This clonotype was seen ten or more times. V usage is TRBV12-3 or TRBV12-4 and J usage is TRBJ2-1; D possibly corresponds to TRBD2 (7 bases). Trimming stripped 0 bases from V and 3 bases from J, with 9 bases between. CDR3 length: 15 amino acids. The CDR3 region has the DNA TGTGCCAGCAGTTTAGCGGGAGGGGGCTACAATGAGCAGTTCTTC. Its protein product is CASSLAGGGYNEQFF.